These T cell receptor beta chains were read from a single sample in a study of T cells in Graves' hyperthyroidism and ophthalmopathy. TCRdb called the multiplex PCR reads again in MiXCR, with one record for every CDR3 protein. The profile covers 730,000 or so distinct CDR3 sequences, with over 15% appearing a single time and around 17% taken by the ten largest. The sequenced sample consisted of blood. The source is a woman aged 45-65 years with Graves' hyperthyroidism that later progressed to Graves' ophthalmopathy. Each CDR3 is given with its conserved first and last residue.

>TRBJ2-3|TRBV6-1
CATPSAPMADTQYF
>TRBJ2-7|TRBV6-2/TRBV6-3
CASSSDRDSYSYEQYF
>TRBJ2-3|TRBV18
CASSLTDRPDTQYF
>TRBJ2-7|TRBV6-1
CASSEPGLNSYEQYF
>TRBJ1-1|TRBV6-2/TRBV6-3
CASSYRGQVNTEAFF
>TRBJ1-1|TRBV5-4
CASSLQGQFEAFF
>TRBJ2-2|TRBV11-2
CASSLVADTGELFF
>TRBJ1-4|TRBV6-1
CASSEGGGLNEKLFF
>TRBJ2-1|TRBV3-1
CASSHVNEQFF
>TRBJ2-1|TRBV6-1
CANWDPLVSYNEQFF
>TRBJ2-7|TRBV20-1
CSARSIGSYEQYF
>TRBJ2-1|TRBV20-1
CSASKESEGNEQFF
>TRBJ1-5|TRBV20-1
CSARDGTGGGGNQPQHF
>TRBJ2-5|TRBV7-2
CASSFPGAQETQYF
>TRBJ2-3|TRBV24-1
CATSWRGGTDTQYF
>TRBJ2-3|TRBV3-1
CASSQATSGGDTQYF
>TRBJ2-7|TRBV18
CASSPLGLAGVSEQYF
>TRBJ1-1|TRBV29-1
CSDTGTGNTEAFF
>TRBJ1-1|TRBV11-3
CASSPNGGVAFF
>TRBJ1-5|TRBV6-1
CASSGRHHQPQHF
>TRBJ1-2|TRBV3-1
CASSPFGEIYGYTF
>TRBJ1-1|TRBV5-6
CASSRRSYEAFF
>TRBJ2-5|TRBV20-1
CSARDVSQYF
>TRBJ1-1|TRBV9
CASSAGRSSTEAFF
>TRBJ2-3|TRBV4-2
CASSQADKHPQYF
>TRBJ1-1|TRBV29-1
CSAFDRMNTEAFF
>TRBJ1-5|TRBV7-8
CASSLSGQGMYSNQPQHF
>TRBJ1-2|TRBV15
CATSNRDIGSGYTF
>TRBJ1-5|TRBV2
CASSSPRVRLNQPQHF
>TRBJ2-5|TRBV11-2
CASSTGQGIGETQYF
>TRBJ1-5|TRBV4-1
CASSQLWGQSNQPQHF
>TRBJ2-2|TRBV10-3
CAISPLPGQSGELFF
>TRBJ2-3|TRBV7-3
CASSSSGSTDTQYF
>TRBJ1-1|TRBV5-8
CARINRVWGTEAFF
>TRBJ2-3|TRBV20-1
CSAGFNSGGAGDTQYF
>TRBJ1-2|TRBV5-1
CASSLSFGQGPNYGYTF
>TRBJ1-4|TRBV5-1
CASSLYAGTGNEKLFF
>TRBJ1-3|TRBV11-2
CASSRLGGGFLSGNTIYF
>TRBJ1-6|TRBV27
CASGPQDNSPLHF
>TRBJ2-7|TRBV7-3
CASSEQGGGYEQYF
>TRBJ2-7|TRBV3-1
CASSPGPGQSFYEQYF
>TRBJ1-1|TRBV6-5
CASSYGRMNTEAFF
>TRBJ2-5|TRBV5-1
CASFQGVPAQETQYF
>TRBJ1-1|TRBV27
CASSGMMGVTEAFF
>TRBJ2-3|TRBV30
CAWSARDTQYF
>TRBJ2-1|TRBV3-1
CASSQSRGNEQFF
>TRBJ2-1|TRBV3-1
CASSQGTSGGGMNNEQFF
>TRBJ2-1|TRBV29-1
CSVEWVSSYNEQFF
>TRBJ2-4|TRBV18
CASSPSGSGVENIQYF
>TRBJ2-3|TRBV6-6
CASSTRLAGGGYTDTQYF
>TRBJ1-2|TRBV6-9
CASSWGSLLGYTF
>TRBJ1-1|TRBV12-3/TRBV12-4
CASSSPIGSKRTEAFF
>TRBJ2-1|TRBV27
CASSLRASSYNEQFF
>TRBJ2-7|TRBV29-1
CSVSGTKGSYEQYF
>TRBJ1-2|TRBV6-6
CASSYGVETNYGYTF
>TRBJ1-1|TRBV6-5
CASSYRGMAFF
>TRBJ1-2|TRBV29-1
CSVRNPPLSYGYTF
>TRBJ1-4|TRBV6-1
CASSPRQGSNEKLFF
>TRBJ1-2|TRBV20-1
CSASRRADSGYTF